Described below is a single T cell receptor (beta chain) sequence and its context. What it recognizes is unknown. Generated by immunoSEQ multiplex PCR, the TCRdb table keeps only in-frame clones and is missing some. This table has approximately 100,000 clones, about 70% appearing once. These data come from a study of shared clonotypes between healthy human individuals. Points from the study as a whole: In the sorted subsets, rarefaction showed sequencing was incomplete despite large depth. Compared with memory subsets, naive subsets generally had larger estimated richness. The study found roughly 5% of naive CD4 clonotypes shared across four donors.

The sample comprised memory CD8+ T cells sorted from blood. As for subset: CD45RO+ cells pooled with CCR7-negative TemRA cells. The sequence was obtained from a woman in her thirties in good health.

In DNA form, the CDR3 reads TGTGCCAGCGGACCTAGCGCCCCACGGTACGAGCAGTACTTC. This codes for CASGPSAPRYEQYF. The chain uses TRBV7-2 and TRBJ2-7; maybe TRBD2 (6 bases). The CDR3 consists of 14 residues. CDR1 and CDR2 from the germline V gene are SGHTA and FQGNSA. With 8 bases removed from V and 4 bases from J, the gap between germline ends came to 18 bases.